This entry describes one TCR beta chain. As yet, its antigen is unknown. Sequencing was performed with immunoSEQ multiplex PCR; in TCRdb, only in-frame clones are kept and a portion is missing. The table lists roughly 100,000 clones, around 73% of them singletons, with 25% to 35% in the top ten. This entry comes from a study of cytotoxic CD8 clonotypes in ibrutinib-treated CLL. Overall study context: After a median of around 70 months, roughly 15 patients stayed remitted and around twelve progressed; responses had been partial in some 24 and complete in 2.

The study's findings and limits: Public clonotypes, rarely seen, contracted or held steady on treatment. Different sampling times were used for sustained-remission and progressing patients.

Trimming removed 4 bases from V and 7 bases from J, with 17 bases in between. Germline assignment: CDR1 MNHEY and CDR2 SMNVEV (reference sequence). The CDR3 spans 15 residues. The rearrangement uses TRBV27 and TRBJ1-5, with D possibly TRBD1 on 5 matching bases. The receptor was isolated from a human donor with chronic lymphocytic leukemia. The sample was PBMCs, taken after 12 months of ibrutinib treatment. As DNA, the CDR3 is TGTGCCAGCAGTTACGGGGCAAGGGGTTTCCAGCCCCAGCATTTT. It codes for CASSYGARGFQPQHF.